This is a list of T cell receptor beta chains from one sample in a study of T cell changes during pregnancy in multiple sclerosis. Data came from immunoSEQ multiplex PCR; TCRdb stores just in-frame clones and leaves some out. The data hold about 44,000 clones, with roughly 90% observed a single time. Sequences were derived from CD4+ T cells from peripheral blood mononuclear cells, sampled in the first trimester of pregnancy. These receptors were obtained from a female donor with multiple sclerosis, enrolled in a pregnancy study. Each CDR3 is given without its conserved first and last residue.

j_call | cdr3_length | v_call | cdr3_aa
TRBJ1-1 | 9 | TRBV20-1 | SATRRTEAF
TRBJ2-7 | 11 | TRBV29-1 | SVEKRDGAEQY
TRBJ1-5 | 14 | TRBV30 | AWSDGTGRRDQPQH
TRBJ2-2 | 13 | TRBV27 | ASSLSILITGELF
TRBJ2-2 | 12 | TRBV7-9 | ASSLGGSAGELF
TRBJ1-5 | 13 | TRBV5-1 | ASSWAGGSGQPQH
TRBJ2-5 | 16 | TRBV5-1 | ASSSGLAGSPDQETQY
TRBJ2-7 | 12 | TRBV6-1 | ASKERGGSYEQY
TRBJ1-2 | 12 | TRBV28 | ASSLAGGDYGYT
TRBJ2-1 | 16 | TRBV27 | ASSDRTSGLSSYNEQF
TRBJ1-3 | 14 | TRBV2 | ASSELRAVSGNTIY
TRBJ2-1 | 12 | TRBV7-2 | ASSLAIPRSEQF
TRBJ2-1 | 14 | TRBV5-8 | ASSLVGTGVFNEQF
TRBJ2-7 | 13 | TRBV6-5 | ASNPLRTGVGEQY
TRBJ2-7 | 10 | TRBV28 | ASSLNYAEQY
TRBJ2-7 | 12 | TRBV6-5 | ASRKLGPPQGQY
TRBJ1-1 | 10 | TRBV6-5 | ASSRLGTEAF
TRBJ2-7 | 12 | TRBV7-2 | ASSLRGGSYEQY
TRBJ1-1 | 11 | TRBV7-6 | ASRVGSSTEAF
TRBJ2-7 | 12 | TRBV7-9 | ASSLARGRAEQY
TRBJ2-2 | 14 | TRBV6-6 | ASSSRQFSVTGELF
TRBJ2-3 | 10 | TRBV30 | AWIYSTDTQY
TRBJ2-1 | 11 | TRBV7-2 | ASSWDGLSPGF
TRBJ1-3 | 11 | TRBV30 | AWSGSNGNTIY
TRBJ2-1 | 11 | TRBV9 | ASSERAGNEQF
TRBJ1-3 | 13 | TRBV19 | ASSIDTVSGNTIY
TRBJ1-1 | 13 | TRBV7-6 | ASSLKTGGGTEAF
TRBJ2-1 | 12 | TRBV4-2 | ASSPTDSRSEQF
TRBJ2-5 | 12 | TRBV9 | ASSVATGGETQY